This TCR beta chain was profiled in a study of prognosis after radiotherapy for stage I lung cancer. The study amplified the TCR beta CDR3 region from genomic DNA. This amplification was carried out by two rounds of multiplex PCR. Primers were specific to each TRBV and TRBJ gene in first-round PCR. One entry per CDR3 protein, called by TCRdb with MiXCR from the multiplex PCR reads. The table lists fewer than 40,000 distinct CDR3 sequences, 25% to 40% of them singletons. Germline CDR1 is MNHEY and CDR2 is SVGAGI. This CDR3 comprises 13 residues. The junction had 9 bases not matched to a gene; V was cut back by 6 bases and J by 8 bases. At least ten counts were recorded for this clonotype.

The sequence was obtained from a donor over 45 with non-small cell lung cancer. This specimen was PBMCs, taken before or after stereotactic body radiation therapy (not recorded which). The chain couples TRBV6-5 to TRBJ1-2; the match to TRBD1 covers 7 bases. The CDR3 DNA reads as TGTGCCAGCAGACCTTCAACAGGGGAAGGCTACACCTTC. Its translation: CASRPSTGEGYTF.